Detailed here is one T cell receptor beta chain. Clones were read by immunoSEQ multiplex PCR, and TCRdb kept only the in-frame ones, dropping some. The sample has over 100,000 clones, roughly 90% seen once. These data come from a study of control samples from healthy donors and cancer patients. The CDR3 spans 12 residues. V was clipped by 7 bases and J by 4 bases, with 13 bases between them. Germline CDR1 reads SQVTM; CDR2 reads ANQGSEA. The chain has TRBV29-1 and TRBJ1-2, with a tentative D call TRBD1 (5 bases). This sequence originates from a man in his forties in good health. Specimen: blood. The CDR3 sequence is CSAQQEFYGYTF. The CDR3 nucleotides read TGCAGCGCCCAACAGGAGTTCTATGGCTACACCTTC.